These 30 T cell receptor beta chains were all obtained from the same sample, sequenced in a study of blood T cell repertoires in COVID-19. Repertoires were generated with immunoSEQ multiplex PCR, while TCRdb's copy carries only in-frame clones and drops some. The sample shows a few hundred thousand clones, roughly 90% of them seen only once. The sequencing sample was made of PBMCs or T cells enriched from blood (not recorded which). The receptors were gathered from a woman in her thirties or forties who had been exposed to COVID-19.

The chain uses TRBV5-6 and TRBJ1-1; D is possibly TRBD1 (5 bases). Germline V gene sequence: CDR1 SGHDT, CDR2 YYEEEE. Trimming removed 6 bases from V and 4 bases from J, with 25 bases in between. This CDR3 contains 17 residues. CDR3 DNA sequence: TGTGCCAGCACCACCGCGGGCAGGGAGGTTTCGAGCACTGAAGCTTTCTTT. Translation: CASTTAGREVSSTEAFF.

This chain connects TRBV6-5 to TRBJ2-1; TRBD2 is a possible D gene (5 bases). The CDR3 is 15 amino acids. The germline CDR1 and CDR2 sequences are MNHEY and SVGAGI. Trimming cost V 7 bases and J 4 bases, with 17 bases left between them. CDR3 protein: CASTPNHGGYNEQFF. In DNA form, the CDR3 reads TGTGCCAGCACTCCCAACCACGGCGGGTACAATGAGCAGTTCTTC.

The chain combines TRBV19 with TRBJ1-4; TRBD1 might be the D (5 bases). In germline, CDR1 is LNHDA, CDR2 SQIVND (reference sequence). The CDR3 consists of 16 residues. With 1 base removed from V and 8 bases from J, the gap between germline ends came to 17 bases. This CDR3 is CASSIGGSTGREKLFF. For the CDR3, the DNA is TGTGCCAGTAGTATAGGGGGCTCTACGGGCAGGGAAAAACTGTTTTTT.

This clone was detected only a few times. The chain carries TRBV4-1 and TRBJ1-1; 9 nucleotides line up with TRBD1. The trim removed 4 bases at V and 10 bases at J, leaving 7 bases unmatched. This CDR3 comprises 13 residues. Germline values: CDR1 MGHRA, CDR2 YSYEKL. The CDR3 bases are TGCGCCAGCAGCCGAGACAGGGGGTTAGGAGCTTTCTTT. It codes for CASSRDRGLGAFF.

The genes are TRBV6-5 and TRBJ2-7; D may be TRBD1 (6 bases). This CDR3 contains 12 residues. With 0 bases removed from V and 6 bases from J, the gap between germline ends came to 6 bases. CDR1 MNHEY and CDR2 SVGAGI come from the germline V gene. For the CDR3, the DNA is TGTGCCAGCAGTTACTCAGGGGGCGAGCAGTACTTC. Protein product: CASSYSGGEQYF.

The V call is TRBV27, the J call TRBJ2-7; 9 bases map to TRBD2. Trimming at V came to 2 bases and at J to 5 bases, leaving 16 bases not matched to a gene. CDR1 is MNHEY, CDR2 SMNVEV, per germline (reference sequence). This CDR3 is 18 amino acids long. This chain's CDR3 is CASSLRGPQAGGSDEQYF. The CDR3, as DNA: TGTGCCAGCAGTTTAAGGGGGCCTCAAGCGGGAGGATCGGACGAGCAGTACTTC.

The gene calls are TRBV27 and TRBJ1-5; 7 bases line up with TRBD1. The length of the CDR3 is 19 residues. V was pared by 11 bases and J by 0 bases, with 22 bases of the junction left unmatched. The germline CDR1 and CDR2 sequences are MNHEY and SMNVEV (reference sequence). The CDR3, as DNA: TGTGCCGTCCCAGGCCCCGCGACAGGGACCGTTTATAGCAATCAGCCCCAGCATTTT. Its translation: CAVPGPATGTVYSNQPQHF.

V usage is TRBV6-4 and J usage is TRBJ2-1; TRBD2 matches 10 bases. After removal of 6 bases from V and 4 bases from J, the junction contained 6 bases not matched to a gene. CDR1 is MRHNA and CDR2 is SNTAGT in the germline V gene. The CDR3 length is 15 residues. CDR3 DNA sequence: TGTGCCAGCAGCGCCGCTAGCGGGAGTTACAATGAGCAGTTCTTC. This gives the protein CASSAASGSYNEQFF.

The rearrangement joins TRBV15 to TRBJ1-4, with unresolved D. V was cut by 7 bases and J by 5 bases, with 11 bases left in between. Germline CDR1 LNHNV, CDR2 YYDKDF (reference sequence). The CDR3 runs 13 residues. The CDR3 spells CATTRTGNEKLFF. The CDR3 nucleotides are TGTGCCACCACAAGAACGGGGAATGAAAAACTGTTTTTT.

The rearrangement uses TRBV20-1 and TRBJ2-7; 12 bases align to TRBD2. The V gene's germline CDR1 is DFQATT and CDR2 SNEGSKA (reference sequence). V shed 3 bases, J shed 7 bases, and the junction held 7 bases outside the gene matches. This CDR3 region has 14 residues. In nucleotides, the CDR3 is TGCAGTGCTAGTAGACTAGCGGGAGTGGGGGAGCAGTACTTC. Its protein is CSASRLAGVGEQYF.

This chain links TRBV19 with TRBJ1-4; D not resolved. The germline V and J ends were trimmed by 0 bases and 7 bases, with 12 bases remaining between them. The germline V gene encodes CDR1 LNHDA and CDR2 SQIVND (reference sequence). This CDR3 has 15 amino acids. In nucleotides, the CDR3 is TGTGCCAGTAGTATAGATCTGGGAGCCCCTGAAAAACTGTTTTTT. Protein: CASSIDLGAPEKLFF.

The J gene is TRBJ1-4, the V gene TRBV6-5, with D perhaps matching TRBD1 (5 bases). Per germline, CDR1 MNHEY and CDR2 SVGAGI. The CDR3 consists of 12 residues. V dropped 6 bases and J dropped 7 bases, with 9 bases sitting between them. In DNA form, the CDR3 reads TGTGCCAGCAGCGGGGGAGGTGAAAAACTGTTTTTT. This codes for CASSGGGEKLFF.

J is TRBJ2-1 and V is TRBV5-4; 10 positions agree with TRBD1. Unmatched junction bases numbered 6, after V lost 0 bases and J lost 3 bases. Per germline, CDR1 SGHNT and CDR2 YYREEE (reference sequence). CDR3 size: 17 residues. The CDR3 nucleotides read TGTGCCAGCAGCTTGGGTTCCGGGACAGGGGTCTACAATGAGCAGTTCTTC. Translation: CASSLGSGTGVYNEQFF. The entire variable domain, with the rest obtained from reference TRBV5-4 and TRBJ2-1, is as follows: ETGVTQSPTHLIKTRGQQVTLRCSSQSGHNTVSWYQQALGQGPQFIFQYYREEENGRGNFPPRFSGLQFPNYSSELNVNALELDDSALYLCASSLGSGTGVYNEQFFGPGTRLTVL.

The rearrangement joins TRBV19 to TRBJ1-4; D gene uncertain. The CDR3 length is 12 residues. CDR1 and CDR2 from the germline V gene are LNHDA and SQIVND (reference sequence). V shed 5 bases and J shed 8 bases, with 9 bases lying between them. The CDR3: CASSLRGEKLFF. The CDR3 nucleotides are TGTGCCAGTAGTTTACGCGGGGAAAAACTGTTTTTT.

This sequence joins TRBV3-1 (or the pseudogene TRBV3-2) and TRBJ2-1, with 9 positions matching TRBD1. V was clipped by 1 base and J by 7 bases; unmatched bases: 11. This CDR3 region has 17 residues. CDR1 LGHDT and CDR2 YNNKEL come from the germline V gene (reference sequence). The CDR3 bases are TGTGCCAGCAGCCAAGCGAGTACAGGGGGCGCAAAAAATGAGCAGTTCTTC. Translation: CASSQASTGGAKNEQFF.

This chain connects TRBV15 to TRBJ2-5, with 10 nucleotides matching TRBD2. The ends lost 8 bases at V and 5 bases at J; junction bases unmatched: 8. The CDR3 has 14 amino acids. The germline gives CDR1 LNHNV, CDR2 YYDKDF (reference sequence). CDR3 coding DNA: TGTGCCACCCGGGCTAGCGGGAGCTCGGAGACCCAGTACTTC. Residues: CATRASGSSETQYF.

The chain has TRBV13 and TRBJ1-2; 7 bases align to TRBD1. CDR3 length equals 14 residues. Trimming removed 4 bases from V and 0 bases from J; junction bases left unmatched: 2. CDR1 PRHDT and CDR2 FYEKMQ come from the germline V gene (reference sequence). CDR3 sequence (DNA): TGTGCCAGCAGCTCGACAGGGTCTAACTATGGCTACACCTTC. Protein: CASSSTGSNYGYTF.

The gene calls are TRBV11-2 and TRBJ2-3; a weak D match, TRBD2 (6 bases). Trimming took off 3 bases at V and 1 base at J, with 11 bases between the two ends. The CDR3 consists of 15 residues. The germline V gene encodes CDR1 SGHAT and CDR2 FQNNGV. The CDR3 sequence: CASSFEIAGTDTQYF. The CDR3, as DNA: TGTGCCAGCAGCTTCGAGATAGCGGGCACAGATACGCAGTATTTT.

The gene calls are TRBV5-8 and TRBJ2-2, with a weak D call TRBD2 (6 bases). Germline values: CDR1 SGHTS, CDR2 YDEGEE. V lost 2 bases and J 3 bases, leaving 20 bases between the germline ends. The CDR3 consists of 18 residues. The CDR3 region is CASSFRDSQPYYTGELFF. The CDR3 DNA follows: TGTGCCAGCAGCTTCCGGGACTCCCAACCGTACTACACCGGGGAGCTGTTTTTT.

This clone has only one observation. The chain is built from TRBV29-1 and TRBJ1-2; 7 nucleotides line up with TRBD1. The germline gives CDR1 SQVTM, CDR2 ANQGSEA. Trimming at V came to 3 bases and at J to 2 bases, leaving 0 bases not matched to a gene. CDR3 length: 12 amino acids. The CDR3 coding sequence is TGCAGCGTTGACAGGGGGAACTATGGCTACACCTTC. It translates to CSVDRGNYGYTF.

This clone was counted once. CDR3 amino acids: CASSQTVNTEAFF. Here the CDR3 DNA reads TGTGCCAGCAGCCAGACAGTGAACACTGAAGCTTTCTTT. The chain combines TRBV7-2 with TRBJ1-1; D is possibly TRBD1 (5 bases). CDR3 size: 13 residues. Trimming shortened V by 5 bases and J by 0 bases, and 7 bases separated the two germline ends. Germline CDR1 reads SGHTA; CDR2 reads FQGNSA.

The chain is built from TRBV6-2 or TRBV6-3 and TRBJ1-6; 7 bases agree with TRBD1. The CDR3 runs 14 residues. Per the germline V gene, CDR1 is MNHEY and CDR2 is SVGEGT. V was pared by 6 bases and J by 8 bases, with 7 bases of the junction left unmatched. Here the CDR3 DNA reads TGTGCCAGCAGCCCGGGACAGTGGGATTCACCCCTCCACTTT. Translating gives CASSPGQWDSPLHF.

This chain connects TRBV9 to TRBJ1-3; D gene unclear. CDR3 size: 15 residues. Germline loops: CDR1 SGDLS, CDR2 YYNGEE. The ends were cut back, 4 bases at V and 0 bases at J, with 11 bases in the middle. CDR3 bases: TGTGCCAGCAGCCGGACGGGAAGCTCTGGAAACACCATATATTTT. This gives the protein CASSRTGSSGNTIYF. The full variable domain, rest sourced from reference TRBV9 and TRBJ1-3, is DSGVTQTPKHLITATGQRVTLRCSPRSGDLSVYWYQQSLDQGLQFLIQYYNGEERAKGNILERFSAQQFPDLHSELNLSSLELGDSALYFCASSRTGSSGNTIYFGEGSWLTVV.

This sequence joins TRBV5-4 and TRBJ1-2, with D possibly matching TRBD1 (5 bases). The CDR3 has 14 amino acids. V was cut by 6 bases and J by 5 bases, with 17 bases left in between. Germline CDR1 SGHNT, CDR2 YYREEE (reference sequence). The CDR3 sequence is CASTPGGGFYGYTF. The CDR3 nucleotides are TGTGCCAGCACCCCGGGGGGGGGATTTTATGGCTACACCTTC.

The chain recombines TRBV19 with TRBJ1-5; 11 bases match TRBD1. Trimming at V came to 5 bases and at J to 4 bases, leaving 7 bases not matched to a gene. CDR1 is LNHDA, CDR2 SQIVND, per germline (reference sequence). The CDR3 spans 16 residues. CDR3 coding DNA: TGTGCCAGTAGTCCCTGGACAGGGGGCGTGAATCAGCCCCAGCATTTT. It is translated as CASSPWTGGVNQPQHF.

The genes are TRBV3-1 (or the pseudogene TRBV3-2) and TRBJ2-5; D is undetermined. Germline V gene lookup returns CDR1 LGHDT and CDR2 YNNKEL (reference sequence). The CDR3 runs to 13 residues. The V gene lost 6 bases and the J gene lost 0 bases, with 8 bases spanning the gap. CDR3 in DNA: TGTGCCAGCAGTCGTGACTACCAAGAGACCCAGTACTTC. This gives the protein CASSRDYQETQYF.

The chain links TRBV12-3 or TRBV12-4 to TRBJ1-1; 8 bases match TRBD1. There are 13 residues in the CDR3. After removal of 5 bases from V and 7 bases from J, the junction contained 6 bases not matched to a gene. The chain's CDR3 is CASSTGGYIEAFF. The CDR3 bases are TGTGCCAGCAGTACAGGGGGTTACATTGAAGCTTTCTTT.

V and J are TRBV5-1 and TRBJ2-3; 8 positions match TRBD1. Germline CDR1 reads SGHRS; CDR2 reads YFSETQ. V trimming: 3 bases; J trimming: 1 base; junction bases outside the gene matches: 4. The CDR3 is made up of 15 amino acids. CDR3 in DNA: TGCGCCAGCAGCTCAGACAGGGGCCGCACAGATACGCAGTATTTT. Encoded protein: CASSSDRGRTDTQYF. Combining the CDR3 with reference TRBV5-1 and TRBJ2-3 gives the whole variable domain KAGVTQTPRYLIKTRGQQVTLSCSPISGHRSVSWYQQTPGQGLQFLFEYFSETQRNKGNFPGRFSGRQFSNSRSEMNVSTLELGDSALYLCASSSDRGRTDTQYFGPGTRLTVL.

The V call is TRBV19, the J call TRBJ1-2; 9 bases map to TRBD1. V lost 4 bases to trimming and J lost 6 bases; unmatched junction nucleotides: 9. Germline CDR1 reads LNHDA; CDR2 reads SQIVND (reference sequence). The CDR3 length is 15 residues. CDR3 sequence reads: CASSKQGARLDGYTF. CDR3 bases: TGTGCCAGTAGTAAACAGGGGGCCAGGTTGGATGGCTACACCTTC.

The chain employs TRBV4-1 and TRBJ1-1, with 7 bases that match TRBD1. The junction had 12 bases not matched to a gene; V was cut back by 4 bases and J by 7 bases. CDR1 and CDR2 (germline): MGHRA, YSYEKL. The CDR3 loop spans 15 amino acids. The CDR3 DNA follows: TGCGCCAGCAGCCCTATGGGACAGCTTAAACATGAAGCTTTCTTT. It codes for CASSPMGQLKHEAFF.